The 32 T cell receptor beta chains given below trace back to one sample, sequenced in a study of T-cell reconstitution after alpha-beta-depleted transplantation in children. Preparation of the TCRbeta library involved a method that used unique molecular identifiers. From the PCR reads, TCRdb called clonotypes with MiXCR, one entry per CDR3 protein. Of hundreds of thousands of distinct CDR3 sequences in the sample, around 17% were seen once. This material consisted of PBMCs from the stem cell graft donor, taken from the stem cell graft. The receptors shown here come from a human donor who donated a stem cell graft to a child with acute lymphoblastic leukemia.

This chain connects TRBV5-1 to TRBJ2-2, with 7 bases aligning to TRBD1. Trimming cost V 5 bases and J 3 bases; bases outside gene matches: 4. The CDR3 length is 14 residues. Germline loops: CDR1 SGHRS, CDR2 YFSETQ. DNA of the CDR3: TGCGCCAGCAGTGGGACAGTTCACACCGGGGAGCTGTTTTTT. Protein: CASSGTVHTGELFF.

The chain uses TRBV29-1 and TRBJ1-2, with TRBD1 matching 9 bases. Trimming removed 3 bases from V and 7 bases from J; junction bases left unmatched: 6. Germline V CDR1 and CDR2: SQVTM, ANQGSEA. This CDR3 region has 13 residues. The chain's CDR3 is CSVEGQGPSGYTF. The DNA for the CDR3 is TGCAGCGTTGAGGGACAGGGCCCATCTGGCTACACCTTC.

The chain couples TRBV28 to TRBJ2-5; TRBD2 matches 11 bases. The CDR3 covers 17 residues. CDR1 MDHEN and CDR2 SYDVKM come from the germline V gene. The trim removed 2 bases at V and 5 bases at J, leaving 10 bases unmatched. The CDR3 DNA reads as TGTGCCAGCAGTTTAAGTGCTAGCGGGAGGCTCATTGAGACCCAGTACTTC. Protein: CASSLSASGRLIETQYF. Full variable domain (rest looked up from reference TRBV28 and TRBJ2-5): DVKVTQSSRYLVKRTGEKVFLECVQDMDHENMFWYRQDPGLGLRLIYFSYDVKMKEKGDIPEGYSVSREKKERFSLILESASTNQTSMYLCASSLSASGRLIETQYFGPGTRLLVL.

Only a few counts were recorded for this clonotype. J is TRBJ2-7 and V is TRBV2, with D unresolved. The CDR3 spans 14 residues. CDR1 is SNHLY and CDR2 is FYNNEI in the germline V gene. Trimming removed 5 bases from V and 0 bases from J, with 11 bases in between. The CDR3 coding sequence is TGTGCCAGCAGTCTACGGTCTAGCTCCTACGAGCAGTACTTC. It encodes CASSLRSSSYEQYF.

There are a few counts of this clonotype. The chain couples TRBV14 to TRBJ1-2; no reliable D call. The length of the CDR3 is 15 residues. Looked up from germline, CDR1 is SGHDN and CDR2 is FVKESK. V dropped 0 bases and J dropped 5 bases, with 13 bases sitting between them. The DNA for the CDR3 is TGTGCCAGCAGCCAAGACCTGGCCTTTCTGTATGGCTACACCTTC. Protein product: CASSQDLAFLYGYTF.

The gene calls are TRBV5-1 and TRBJ2-5; D is ambiguous. V was cut by 1 base and J by 1 base, with 8 bases left in between. Germline loops: CDR1 SGHRS, CDR2 YFSETQ. The CDR3 runs to 14 residues. The CDR3 DNA is TGCGCCAGCAGCTTGTTTGTCCTCCAAGAGACCCAGTACTTC. Translation: CASSLFVLQETQYF.

This clonotype was picked up a small number of times. This chain connects TRBV4-1 to TRBJ2-5; possibly TRBD1 or TRBD2 for D (5 bases each). The CDR3 is 15 amino acids. V dropped 0 bases and J dropped 4 bases, with 12 bases sitting between them. CDR1 and CDR2 (germline): MGHRA, YSYEKL. The CDR3 loop is CASSQDRGVGETQYF. CDR3 in DNA: TGCGCCAGCAGCCAAGATAGAGGGGTGGGAGAGACCCAGTACTTC.

This clonotype was counted ten times or more. This chain links TRBV5-1 with TRBJ2-7, with D possibly TRBD1 on 6 matching bases. Germline V gene sequence: CDR1 SGHRS, CDR2 YFSETQ. The CDR3 is 13 residues long. Trimming shortened V by 0 bases and J by 4 bases, and 8 bases separated the two germline ends. The DNA of the CDR3 is TGCGCCAGCAGCTTGGAAACAGGGTACGAGCAGTACTTC. Protein: CASSLETGYEQYF. Full variable domain (rest looked up from reference TRBV5-1 and TRBJ2-7): KAGVTQTPRYLIKTRGQQVTLSCSPISGHRSVSWYQQTPGQGLQFLFEYFSETQRNKGNFPGRFSGRQFSNSRSEMNVSTLELGDSALYLCASSLETGYEQYFGPGTRLTVT.

This clonotype was counted between two and nine times. The chain carries TRBV6-1 and TRBJ1-3, with 10 bases fitting TRBD1. The CDR3 consists of 13 residues. V was pared by 6 bases and J by 8 bases, with 4 bases of the junction left unmatched. The germline V gene has CDR1 MNHNS and CDR2 SASEGT. Here the CDR3 reads CASSRDRGDTIYF. CDR3 DNA sequence: TGTGCCAGCAGCCGGGACAGGGGAGACACCATATATTTT.

This clonotype was found a few times. The J gene is TRBJ1-3, the V gene TRBV5-1; no definite D call. Trimming pared 6 bases from V and 2 bases from J, leaving 15 bases between. Germline assignment: CDR1 SGHRS and CDR2 YFSETQ. This CDR3 comprises 15 residues. CDR3 in amino acids: CASTDGGSAGNTIYF. CDR3 DNA sequence: TGCGCCAGCACGGACGGAGGCAGCGCTGGAAACACCATATATTTT.

This clonotype was seen more than once but under ten times. V gene TRBV27 combines with J gene TRBJ1-6; D gene uncertain. The CDR3 extends over 16 amino acids. V was pared by 5 bases and J by 5 bases, with 16 bases between. The germline CDR1 and CDR2 sequences are MNHEY and SMNVEV (reference sequence). Written as DNA, the CDR3 is TGTGCCAGCAGTGAATACGGATCCTCTAATAATTCACCCCTCCACTTT. Protein product: CASSEYGSSNNSPLHF.

The rearrangement links TRBV4-1 to TRBJ2-7; D might be TRBD1 or TRBD2, each matching 5 bases. Per germline, CDR1 MGHRA and CDR2 YSYEKL. This CDR3 region has 16 residues. V was cut by 1 base and J by 3 bases, with 16 bases left in between. The CDR3 DNA sequence: TGCGCCAGCAGCCAAGTACCGGGACCGTCCCTCTACGAGCAGTACTTC. The encoded protein is CASSQVPGPSLYEQYF.

This clonotype was recorded a few times. The rearrangement uses TRBV20-1 and TRBJ2-3; a weak D match, TRBD2 (6 bases). Germline lookup yields CDR1 DFQATT and CDR2 SNEGSKA (reference sequence). This CDR3 spans 12 amino acids. V was cut by 8 bases and J by 4 bases, with 13 bases left in between. The CDR3 DNA reads as TGCAGTACTCGCGGGGAGGCAGATACGCAGTATTTT. Its protein product is CSTRGEADTQYF.

The gene calls are TRBV20-1 and TRBJ1-3, with D possibly matching TRBD1 (6 bases). The germline V gene has CDR1 DFQATT and CDR2 SNEGSKA (reference sequence). Trimming stripped 6 bases from V and 0 bases from J, with 12 bases between. The CDR3 extends over 14 amino acids. CDR3 DNA sequence: TGCAGTGCGGACGGGGGCCACTCTGGAAACACCATATATTTT. Its translation is CSADGGHSGNTIYF.

V is TRBV3-1 and J is TRBJ2-3; TRBD2 matches at 9 bases. This CDR3 has 18 residues. Germline V CDR1 and CDR2: LGHDT, YNNKEL (reference sequence). J lost 0 bases, V lost 3 bases, and 10 bases had no gene match. CDR3 residues: CASSQERASGMSTDTQYF. As DNA, the CDR3 is TGTGCCAGCAGCCAGGAACGGGCTAGCGGGATGAGCACAGATACGCAGTATTTT.

This clonotype was seen a few times. The chain uses TRBV29-1 and TRBJ1-1; TRBD1 matches at 8 bases. Losses at the gene ends were 3 bases for V and 1 base for J; bases not matched to a gene: 7. CDR1 SQVTM and CDR2 ANQGSEA come from the germline V gene. CDR3 length: 15 amino acids. The CDR3 nucleotides read TGCAGCGTTGAGTTCTCCGGGACAGGGAACACTGAAGCTTTCTTT. This sequence encodes CSVEFSGTGNTEAFF.

This clonotype has only a few counts. The chain carries TRBV12-3 or TRBV12-4 and TRBJ2-3; the match to TRBD1 covers 7 bases. V shed 5 bases, J shed 6 bases, and the junction held 11 bases outside the gene matches. The CDR3 has 15 amino acids. This CDR3 is CASSTNDRAPDTQYF. The CDR3 DNA is TGTGCCAGCAGTACAAATGACAGGGCCCCTGATACGCAGTATTTT.

The chain recombines TRBV6-5 with TRBJ1-1; no definite D call. V dropped 0 bases and J dropped 10 bases, with 12 bases sitting between them. CDR1 is MNHEY, CDR2 SVGAGI, per germline. The CDR3 sequence is 13 residues long. CDR3 region: CASSYSSSLGAFF. Written as DNA, the CDR3 is TGTGCCAGCAGTTACTCGAGTAGCCTGGGAGCTTTCTTT.

This chain uses TRBV12-5 with TRBJ2-5; a possible D gene is TRBD2 (6 bases). The germline CDR1 and CDR2 sequences are LGHNT and FRNRAP. Trimming removed 7 bases at V and 4 bases at J, with 19 bases between. The CDR3 sequence is 15 residues long. CDR3 sequence reads: CASAIVGGITETQYF. CDR3 DNA sequence: TGTGCTAGTGCCATAGTGGGCGGGATCACAGAGACCCAGTACTTC.

Note on this clonotype: A much larger clone lies a single base off, so this may be a read error. The genes are TRBV7-9 and TRBJ1-1, with D possibly matching TRBD1 (5 bases). This CDR3 contains 14 residues. CDR1 SEHNR and CDR2 FQNEAQ come from the germline V gene (reference sequence). With 1 base removed from V and 1 base from J, the gap between germline ends came to 7 bases. The CDR3 DNA is TGTGCCAGCAGCTTAGACGGGGCGAACACTGAAGCTTTCTTT. Translating it yields CASSLDGANTEAFF.

There are a few counts of this clonotype. The chain carries TRBV29-1 and TRBJ1-2; possibly TRBD1 for D (5 bases). Germline-derived CDR1 and CDR2 are SQVTM and ANQGSEA. CDR3 length: 13 amino acids. V lost 1 base to trimming and J lost 8 bases, with 14 bases between them. The CDR3 region has the DNA TGCAGCGTTGAAGTCGGGCAGGGAAGCGGCTACACCTTC. Translating it yields CSVEVGQGSGYTF. Full variable domain (outside the CDR3, taken from reference TRBV29-1 and TRBJ1-2): SAVISQKPSRDICQRGTSLTIQCQVDSQVTMMFWYRQQPGQSLTLIATANQGSEATYESGFVIDKFPISRPNLTFSTLTVSNMSPEDSSIYLCSVEVGQGSGYTFGSGTRLTVV.

V and J are TRBV2 and TRBJ2-1; D is uncertain. V lost 8 bases and J lost 0, with 14 bases in between. The CDR3 length is 15 residues. Germline CDR1 reads SNHLY; CDR2 reads FYNNEI. CDR3: CASDRTAFSYNEQFF. The DNA for the CDR3 is TGTGCCAGCGACCGTACCGCCTTCTCCTACAATGAGCAGTTCTTC. The whole variable domain, filled in from reference TRBV2 and TRBJ2-1, reads EPEVTQTPSHQVTQMGQEVILRCVPISNHLYFYWYRQILGQKVEFLVSFYNNEISEKSEIFDDQFSVERPDGSNFTLKIRSTKLEDSAMYFCASDRTAFSYNEQFFGPGTRLTVL.

The V call is TRBV12-5, the J call TRBJ1-5; D not certain. The CDR3 consists of 13 residues. Trimming pared 1 base from V and 5 bases from J, leaving 6 bases between. In germline, CDR1 is LGHNT, CDR2 FRNRAP. The CDR3: CASGLGEHQPQHF. The CDR3 coding sequence is TGTGCTAGTGGTTTGGGGGAGCATCAGCCCCAGCATTTT.

There are a few counts of this clonotype. This chain uses TRBV13 with TRBJ2-1; D remains ambiguous. The V gene's germline CDR1 is PRHDT and CDR2 FYEKMQ (reference sequence). V lost 6 bases to trimming and J lost 3 bases, with 18 bases between them. There are 16 residues in the CDR3. CDR3 sequence reads: CASSLSHRDLYNEQFF. The CDR3 DNA sequence: TGTGCCAGCAGTTTATCCCACAGAGACCTCTACAATGAGCAGTTCTTC.

The chain employs TRBV20-1 and TRBJ2-7, with TRBD2 identical over 10 bases. Unmatched junction bases numbered 4, after V lost 3 bases and J lost 2 bases. Germline V CDR1 and CDR2: DFQATT, SNEGSKA (reference sequence). The CDR3 extends over 14 amino acids. The CDR3 loop reads CSASRTSGAYEQYF. The CDR3, as DNA: TGCAGTGCTAGCAGGACTAGCGGAGCCTACGAGCAGTACTTC.

The chain is built from TRBV29-1 and TRBJ2-7; D remains ambiguous. CDR3 size: 13 residues. Deletions cut 1 base from V and 0 bases from J, with 7 bases between. Germline lookup yields CDR1 SQVTM and CDR2 ANQGSEA. CDR3 loop: CSVEAQSSYEQYF. The CDR3 DNA sequence: TGCAGCGTTGAAGCCCAGAGCTCCTACGAGCAGTACTTC.

The sample holds a few counts of this clonotype. The chain joins TRBV5-6 to TRBJ2-7; D possibly corresponds to TRBD2 (6 bases). Germline-derived CDR1 and CDR2 are SGHDT and YYEEEE. The CDR3 is made up of 14 amino acids. Trimming pared 3 bases from V and 7 bases from J, leaving 17 bases between. The CDR3 loop reads CASSYLDYPQEQYF. The DNA of the CDR3 is TGTGCCAGCAGCTATCTGGACTACCCTCAGGAGCAGTACTTC.

This clonotype was recorded a few times. The V gene is TRBV20-1, the J gene TRBJ1-4; D is unresolved. Deletions cut 0 bases from V and 10 bases from J, with 15 bases between. Germline V CDR1 and CDR2: DFQATT, SNEGSKA (reference sequence). The CDR3 loop spans 14 amino acids. CDR3 sequence reads: CSARDGEVGGKLFF. DNA of the CDR3: TGCAGTGCTAGAGATGGGGAGGTTGGTGGAAAACTGTTTTTT.

This clonotype turned up a few times. The rearrangement uses TRBV20-1 and TRBJ2-1; the match to TRBD2 covers 12 bases. The germline V gene encodes CDR1 DFQATT and CDR2 SNEGSKA (reference sequence). Trimming removed 6 bases from V and 7 bases from J; junction bases left unmatched: 7. The CDR3 is 14 residues long. CDR3 in amino acids: CSANGLAGGNEQFF. The CDR3 nucleotides read TGCAGTGCAAATGGGCTAGCGGGAGGGAATGAGCAGTTCTTC.

This clonotype was recorded a few times. The V call is TRBV6-1, the J call TRBJ1-5; TRBD1 is a possible D gene (6 bases). CDR1 is MNHNS and CDR2 is SASEGT in the germline V gene. This CDR3 contains 14 residues. Trimming pared 7 bases from V and 4 bases from J, leaving 14 bases between. The CDR3 region has the DNA TGTGCCAGCACAAGGGGGAGGTGGAATCAGCCCCAGCATTTT. It translates to CASTRGRWNQPQHF.

This clonotype was observed once. The V gene is TRBV9, the J gene TRBJ2-5, with 8 bases aligning to TRBD1. Germline assignment: CDR1 SGDLS and CDR2 YYNGEE. The length of the CDR3 is 14 residues. V gave up 2 bases and J gave up 1 base; unmatched junction bases: 1. CDR3 in amino acids: CASSVGTGQETQYF. CDR3 DNA: TGTGCCAGCAGCGTTGGGACAGGCCAAGAGACCCAGTACTTC. Full variable domain (remainder filled in from reference TRBV9 and TRBJ2-5): DSGVTQTPKHLITATGQRVTLRCSPRSGDLSVYWYQQSLDQGLQFLIQYYNGEERAKGNILERFSAQQFPDLHSELNLSSLELGDSALYFCASSVGTGQETQYFGPGTRLLVL.

In its sample, this clonotype was seen a few times. The rearrangement joins TRBV12-3 or TRBV12-4 to TRBJ2-7; 9 bases agree with TRBD1. CDR3 length equals 14 residues. Unmatched junction bases numbered 6, after V lost 6 bases and J lost 3 bases. In nucleotides, the CDR3 is TGTGCCAGCAGACCACAGGGGGCTAACTACGAGCAGTACTTC. It translates to CASRPQGANYEQYF.